This T cell receptor beta chain was documented in a study of OX40 agonist ivuxolimab in advanced cancers. Points from the study as a whole: Clonal expansion among partial responders at 0.1-3.0 mg/kg ranked near the lowest. Antigens targeted by the expanded peripheral T cells were not determined.

Per the germline V gene, CDR1 is SGHDT and CDR2 is YYEEEE. The CDR3 has 12 amino acids. Trimming removed 6 bases from V and 6 bases from J, with 10 bases in between. Details on this clone: What it binds is unknown.

Repertoires were generated with immunoSEQ multiplex PCR, while TCRdb's copy carries only in-frame clones and drops some. The sample has over 45,000 clones, approximately 85% seen once. This sequence originates from an adult with an advanced solid tumor such as melanoma, head and neck, liver or kidney cancer. This sample comprised CD4+ or CD8+ T cells sorted from blood, obtained in a trial of the OX40 agonist ivuxolimab. This rearrangement joins TRBV5-6 to TRBJ2-1; D is uncertain. The CDR3 sequence is CASMLPGNEQFF. The DNA for the CDR3 is TGTGCCAGCATGCTACCGGGCAATGAGCAGTTCTTC.